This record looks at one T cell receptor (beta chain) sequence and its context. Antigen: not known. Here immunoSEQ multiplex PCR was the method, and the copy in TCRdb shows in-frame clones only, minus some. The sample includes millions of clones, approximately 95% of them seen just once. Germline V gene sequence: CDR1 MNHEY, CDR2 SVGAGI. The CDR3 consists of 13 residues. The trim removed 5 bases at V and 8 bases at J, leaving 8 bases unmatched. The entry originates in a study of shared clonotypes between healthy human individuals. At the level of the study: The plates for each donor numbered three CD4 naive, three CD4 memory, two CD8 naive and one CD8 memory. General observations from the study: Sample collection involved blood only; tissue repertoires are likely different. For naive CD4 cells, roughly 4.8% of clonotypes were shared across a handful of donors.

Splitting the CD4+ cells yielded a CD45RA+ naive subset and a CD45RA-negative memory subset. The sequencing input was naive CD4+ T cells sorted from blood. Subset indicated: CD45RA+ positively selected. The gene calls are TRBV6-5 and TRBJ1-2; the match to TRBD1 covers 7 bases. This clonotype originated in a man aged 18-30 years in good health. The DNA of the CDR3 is TGTGCCAGCAGTCAGGGGGTAATGGGAGGCTACACCTTC. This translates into CASSQGVMGGYTF.